The clone carrying this T cell receptor beta chain was seen many times. In the authors' methods: The assay estimated nucleated cells by amplifying reference gene primers. The repertoire was sequenced with immunoSEQ multiplex PCR; TCRdb's copy has only in-frame clones and lacks some. V and J calls plus clone size are reproduced from that table; the DNA served to infer D and trimming. The top ten hold 5% to 6.5% of the sample, which has some 200,000 clones, more than 75% seen once. This sample is drawn from a study of blood T cell repertoires in COVID-19. On the study more broadly: Samples of COVID-19 (acute and convalescent) were obtained from the United States, Italy and Spain. T cells, B-cell-depleted T cells, or PBMCs provided the cDNA or gDNA that served as material.

Germline V gene lookup returns CDR1 MNHNS and CDR2 SASEGT. This CDR3 has 16 amino acids. V was pared by 0 bases and J by 7 bases, with 9 bases of the junction left unmatched. This TCR was sampled from a man aged 80 or over with acute or convalescent COVID-19. The sample comprised peripheral blood. The rearrangement uses TRBV6-1 and TRBJ2-7; 10 bases match TRBD2. CDR3 residues: CASSEARLAGVKEQYV. The CDR3 region has the DNA TGTGCCAGCAGTGAAGCGCGCCTAGCGGGAGTGAAAGAGCAGTACGTC.